Given below is one TCR beta chain in context. The conserved phenylalanine or tryptophan normally closing the CDR3 is absent here, so this likely arose from a read error. The source of the sample is a study of CD4 and CD8 cells across lung adenocarcinoma regions. Germline V gene data show CDR1 as MDHEN and CDR2 as SYDVKM. The CDR3 is 16 residues long. The V segment lost 3 bases and the J segment 4 bases; nucleotides outside the gene matches: 6. A single record per CDR3 protein comes from TCRdb applying MiXCR to the PCR reads. The table includes roughly 10,000 distinct CDR3 sequences, about 55% detected once. Localized lung adenocarcinoma, a non-small cell lung cancer, affected the donors.

The chain is built from TRBV28 and TRBJ2-1; TRBD1 aligns across 10 bases. The TCR sequence derives from a male donor with lung adenocarcinoma. The CD4 and CD8 labels of this study may be unreliable. Sequencing was carried out using CD4+ T cells from the center of a lung tumor. This CDR3 is CASSFKGTGAYNEQFL. The CDR3 DNA is TGTGCCAGCAGTTTTAAGGGGACAGGGGCTTACAATGAGCAGTTCTTA.